This paragraph reports one TCR beta chain. Its antigen remains unidentified. The V gene end was trimmed by 6 bases and the J gene end by 7 bases; junction bases not matched to a gene: 17. The CDR3 extends over 16 amino acids. Germline loops: CDR1 MNHEY, CDR2 SVGEGT. These data come from a study of T-cell memory formation after mild COVID-19. Study-level information: Across donors, TCR clusters were largely donor specific. Whole-study findings and limits: The study found contracting CD4+ clones mainly in CM and EM and contracting CD8+ clones in EMRA. Some clones that responded turned up in pre-infection memory, which suggests that cross-reactive memory joined in. There was a balanced CD4/CD8 profile in clones contracting day 15 to 85, and later expanders leaned CD4+.

TCRdb passed the 5' RACE reads through MiXCR, listing each CDR3 protein once. The data contain around 340,000 distinct CDR3 sequences, under 25% of them singletons. This clonotype was obtained from an adult woman who had mild COVID-19 (a few samples of this study predate the infection). Cell type and time point are not known. Input material: PBMCs or a T cell subset sorted from them (not recorded which). This chain links TRBV6-2 or TRBV6-3 with TRBJ1-1; 7 bases agree with TRBD1. CDR3 sequence: CASRLPGGGEFNEAFF. The CDR3 DNA sequence: TGTGCCAGCAGGCTCCCCGGAGGGGGCGAGTTTAATGAAGCTTTCTTT.